This T cell receptor (beta chain) derives from a study of blood T cells in healthy people across ages. Background on the study: Through template switching, about one barcoded beta molecule was captured per two T cells, as measured in model experiments.

Sample-barcoded 5' priming and a J-beta primer mix drove a second PCR of 7 to 11 cycles. TCRdb passed the 5' RACE reads through MiXCR, listing each CDR3 protein once. The data contain 850,000 to 1,100,000 distinct CDR3 sequences, roughly two fifths of them singletons. The material sequenced was blood. The sequence derives from a man aged 18-30 years in good health.

CDR3 region: CASRLTLTGSGGYTF. In DNA, the CDR3 is TGCGCCAGCAGACTAACTTTGACAGGGTCAGGTGGCTACACCTTC. The chain couples TRBV4-3 to TRBJ1-2; TRBD1 aligns across 7 bases. CDR3 size: 15 residues. Trimming took 6 bases from V and 7 from J; bases not matched to a gene: 14. The V gene's germline CDR1 is LGHNA and CDR2 YSLEER.